This passage covers 23 T cell receptor beta chains from one sample sequenced in a study of blood T cell repertoires in COVID-19. Some clones are missing from TCRdb's copy, which holds only in-frame ones; the method was immunoSEQ multiplex PCR. This table holds roughly 250,000 clones, roughly 80% found once. The sequenced sample consisted of peripheral blood. The receptor set was obtained from a woman at least 80 years old with active or convalescent COVID-19.

J is TRBJ2-3 and V is TRBV6-4; 11 bases map to TRBD1. The CDR3 consists of 14 residues. Trimming at V came to 6 bases and at J to 6 bases, leaving 5 bases not matched to a gene. The V gene's germline CDR1 is MRHNA and CDR2 SNTAGT. CDR3 sequence reads: CASSPDRGLDTQYF. CDR3 DNA: TGTGCCAGCAGCCCGGACAGGGGGCTGGATACGCAGTATTTT.

This clone has only one observation. This chain connects TRBV4-2 to TRBJ1-3, with TRBD1 as a possible D gene (6 bases). Germline V gene sequence: CDR1 LGHNA, CDR2 YNFKEQ. Trimming stripped 0 bases from V and 2 bases from J, with 14 bases between. The CDR3 extends over 17 amino acids. This CDR3 is CASSQDPGGGPGNTIYF. The CDR3 DNA reads TGTGCCAGCAGCCAAGATCCGGGCGGGGGGCCTGGAAACACCATATATTTT.

This sequence joins TRBV28 and TRBJ1-1; 8 nucleotides align to TRBD1. V trimming: 5 bases; J trimming: 0 bases; junction bases outside the gene matches: 8. Germline V gene data show CDR1 as MDHEN and CDR2 as SYDVKM. CDR3 size: 16 residues. The CDR3 protein is CASSSRLGQVNTEAFF. For the CDR3, the DNA is TGTGCCAGCAGTAGCAGATTGGGACAGGTGAACACTGAAGCTTTCTTT.

The chain uses TRBV19 and TRBJ1-1; D possibly corresponds to TRBD1 (6 bases). Germline assignment: CDR1 LNHDA and CDR2 SQIVND (reference sequence). CDR3 size: 13 residues. V gave up 3 bases and J gave up 5 bases, with 10 bases separating them. The CDR3, as DNA: TGTGCCAGTAGTATGGACAGAGGGACTGAAGCTTTCTTT. Amino acid sequence: CASSMDRGTEAFF.

This sequence joins TRBV30 and TRBJ2-4; D might be TRBD2 (6 bases). Germline loops: CDR1 GTSNPN, CDR2 SVGIG (reference sequence). The CDR3 extends over 13 amino acids. V was clipped by 2 bases and J by 8 bases, with 13 bases between them. The CDR3 coding sequence is TGTGCCTGGAGTTCGAGGGGCGGGGACATTCAGTACTTC. It is translated as CAWSSRGGDIQYF.

The chain carries TRBV21-1 and TRBJ2-5; TRBD2, the table's D call, lacks a check against the DNA. TRBV21-1 is given as a pseudogene. The CDR3 runs to 14 residues. Here the CDR3 reads CASSPERGQETQYF. The CDR3 bases are TGTGCCAGCAGCCCCGAACGGGGCCAAGAGACCCAGTACTTC.

This clone was seen a single time. The rearrangement links TRBV2 to TRBJ1-6, with D maybe TRBD1 (6 bases). Trimming pared 10 bases from V and 0 bases from J, leaving 10 bases between. This CDR3 is built from 14 residues. The germline V gene has CDR1 SNHLY and CDR2 FYNNEI. CDR3 sequence reads: CATQDSSYNSPLHF. As DNA, the CDR3 is TGTGCCACCCAGGACAGCTCCTATAATTCACCCCTCCACTTT. Together with reference TRBV2 and TRBJ1-6, the CDR3 gives the full variable domain: EPEVTQTPSHQVTQMGQEVILRCVPISNHLYFYWYRQILGQKVEFLVSFYNNEISEKSEIFDDQFSVERPDGSNFTLKIRSTKLEDSAMYFCATQDSSYNSPLHFGNGTRLTVT.

The chain links TRBV2 to TRBJ1-1; D remains ambiguous. This CDR3 contains 11 residues. Germline CDR1 and CDR2: SNHLY and FYNNEI. Trimming shortened V by 0 bases and J by 11 bases, and 7 bases separated the two germline ends. The CDR3 DNA reads as TGTGCCAGCAGTGAAGCCCTGAGGGCTTTCTTT. Translation: CASSEALRAFF.

The chain couples TRBV10-2 to TRBJ1-1; D might be TRBD1 (5 bases). Germline loops: CDR1 WSHSY, CDR2 SAAADI. The CDR3 is made up of 13 amino acids. The V and J ends lost 6 bases and 1 base respectively, with 9 bases between them. As DNA, the CDR3 is TGCGCCAGCAGGATGACAGCGAACACTGAAGCTTTCTTT. Encoded protein: CASRMTANTEAFF.

In its sample, this clone was seen a few times. This chain joins TRBV7-8 and TRBJ1-5; D call uncertain. CDR1 and CDR2 from the germline V gene are SGHVS and FQNEAQ. The CDR3 runs 12 residues. V was pared by 2 bases and J by 10 bases, with 9 bases between. The CDR3 DNA is TGTGCCAGCAGCTTAACAACCGAACCCCAGCATTTT. Amino acids: CASSLTTEPQHF.

This clone was counted a few times. The rearrangement links TRBV3-1 (or the pseudogene TRBV3-2) to TRBJ1-1; no firm D call. Deletions cut 0 bases from V and 3 bases from J, with 8 bases between. Germline V lookup: CDR1 LGHDT, CDR2 YNNKEL (reference sequence). CDR3 length equals 14 residues. CDR3 loop: CASSQDGEYTEAFF. The CDR3, as DNA: TGTGCCAGCAGCCAAGACGGGGAGTACACTGAAGCTTTCTTT.

The V gene is TRBV7-7, the J gene TRBJ2-1; D might be TRBD1 (5 bases). The CDR3 consists of 13 residues. The V gene's germline CDR1 is SSHAT and CDR2 FNYEAQ (reference sequence). Trimming removed 3 bases from V and 7 bases from J, with 10 bases in between. This CDR3 is CASSLVGHNEQFF. CDR3 DNA: TGTGCCAGCAGCTTGGTAGGACATAATGAGCAGTTCTTC.

This sequence joins TRBV5-8 and TRBJ1-1, with D maybe TRBD1 (6 bases). Trimming pared 0 bases from V and 1 base from J, leaving 13 bases between. The germline CDR1 and CDR2 sequences are SGHTS and YDEGEE. This CDR3 has 16 amino acids. CDR3 sequence (DNA): TGTGCCAGCAGCTTGGCCATGGGGGCTAAGAACACTGAAGCTTTCTTT. Protein product: CASSLAMGAKNTEAFF.

This chain joins TRBV27 and TRBJ1-1; D gene ambiguous. Germline V gives CDR1 MNHEY, CDR2 SMNVEV (reference sequence). This CDR3 contains 14 residues. V was cut by 3 bases and J by 5 bases, with 13 bases left in between. The CDR3 protein is CASSLEWGVTEAFF. The CDR3 DNA reads as TGTGCCAGCAGTTTGGAATGGGGAGTGACTGAAGCTTTCTTT.

This clone was counted a few times. The CDR3 DNA reads as TGTGCCAGCATGAGGACAGGGAACTACGAGCAGTACTTC. This sequence encodes CASMRTGNYEQYF. The chain uses TRBV27 and TRBJ2-7; the match to TRBD1 covers 8 bases. Germline lookup yields CDR1 MNHEY and CDR2 SMNVEV (reference sequence). The ends lost 7 bases at V and 3 bases at J; junction bases unmatched: 5. This CDR3 has 13 residues.

The rearrangement joins TRBV5-4 to TRBJ2-2; perhaps TRBD2 as D (5 bases). The V and J ends lost 3 bases and 0 bases respectively, with 18 bases between them. Germline V gene sequence: CDR1 SGHNT, CDR2 YYREEE (reference sequence). The CDR3 runs 18 residues. CDR3 loop: CASSSPGSPLANTGELFF. DNA for the CDR3: TGTGCCAGCAGCTCGCCGGGCTCTCCACTAGCGAACACCGGGGAGCTGTTTTTT.

This clone is a singleton in its sample. The V and J genes are TRBV10-3 and TRBJ1-1, with D perhaps TRBD1 (6 bases). V lost 4 bases to trimming and J lost 1 base, with 16 bases between them. CDR1 is ENHRY and CDR2 is SYGVKD in the germline V gene. This CDR3 is 16 amino acids long. The DNA for the CDR3 is TGTGCCATCAGTGCATGGGGGCGAGTCGGGAACACTGAAGCTTTCTTT. It codes for CAISAWGRVGNTEAFF.

The chain carries TRBV11-2 and TRBJ2-7; tentative D call: TRBD1 (6 bases). Germline assignment: CDR1 SGHAT and CDR2 FQNNGV. The CDR3 has 18 amino acids. V dropped 1 base and J dropped 0 bases, with 19 bases sitting between them. The CDR3 protein is CASSLVGSTGASSYEQYF. In DNA form, the CDR3 reads TGTGCCAGCAGCTTAGTAGGATCGACAGGCGCGAGCTCCTACGAGCAGTACTTC.

A single count supports this clone. This chain links TRBV28 with TRBJ1-5; maybe TRBD1 (6 bases). Germline V gene sequence: CDR1 MDHEN, CDR2 SYDVKM. V shed 7 bases and J shed 2 bases, with 18 bases lying between them. The CDR3 has 16 residues. The CDR3: CASTIPQGSGNQPQHF. The DNA of the CDR3 is TGTGCCAGCACTATCCCACAGGGTTCGGGCAATCAGCCCCAGCATTTT. Full variable domain (remainder filled in from reference TRBV28 and TRBJ1-5): DVKVTQSSRYLVKRTGEKVFLECVQDMDHENMFWYRQDPGLGLRLIYFSYDVKMKEKGDIPEGYSVSREKKERFSLILESASTNQTSMYLCASTIPQGSGNQPQHFGDGTRLSIL.

The chain recombines TRBV6-4 with TRBJ2-1; 8 nucleotides line up with TRBD2. V trimming: 5 bases; J trimming: 4 bases; junction bases outside the gene matches: 10. This CDR3 is built from 16 residues. The germline gives CDR1 MRHNA, CDR2 SNTAGT. As DNA, the CDR3 is TGTGCCAGCAGTCCTGAAAGCGGGGGAGTTTACAATGAGCAGTTCTTC. Its translation: CASSPESGGVYNEQFF.

This chain links TRBV10-1 with TRBJ1-2, with 7 bases aligning to TRBD1. CDR3 size: 12 residues. J gave up 8 bases and V 6 bases, and 6 bases lay outside the gene matches. The germline V gene has CDR1 WNHNN and CDR2 SYGVQD (reference sequence). The CDR3 is CASSATGDGYTF. The CDR3 DNA reads TGCGCCAGCAGCGCCACAGGGGACGGCTACACCTTC.

The chain joins TRBV6-5 to TRBJ2-7, with TRBD2 identical over 7 bases. The V segment lost 6 bases and the J segment 3 bases; nucleotides outside the gene matches: 8. The CDR3 has 14 amino acids. The V gene's germline CDR1 is MNHEY and CDR2 SVGAGI. CDR3 bases: TGTGCCAGCAGGCGGGGAGGGGCGAACTACGAGCAGTACTTC. Translating gives CASRRGGANYEQYF.

This clone was detected a few times. This chain uses TRBV10-1 with TRBJ2-7; possible D gene TRBD1, 5 bases. The CDR3 is made up of 15 amino acids. Germline CDR1 reads WNHNN; CDR2 reads SYGVQD (reference sequence). V dropped 6 bases and J dropped 0 bases, with 15 bases sitting between them. This chain's CDR3 is CASSNSPTGSYEQYF. In nucleotides, the CDR3 is TGCGCCAGCAGCAATTCCCCCACAGGCTCCTACGAGCAGTACTTC.